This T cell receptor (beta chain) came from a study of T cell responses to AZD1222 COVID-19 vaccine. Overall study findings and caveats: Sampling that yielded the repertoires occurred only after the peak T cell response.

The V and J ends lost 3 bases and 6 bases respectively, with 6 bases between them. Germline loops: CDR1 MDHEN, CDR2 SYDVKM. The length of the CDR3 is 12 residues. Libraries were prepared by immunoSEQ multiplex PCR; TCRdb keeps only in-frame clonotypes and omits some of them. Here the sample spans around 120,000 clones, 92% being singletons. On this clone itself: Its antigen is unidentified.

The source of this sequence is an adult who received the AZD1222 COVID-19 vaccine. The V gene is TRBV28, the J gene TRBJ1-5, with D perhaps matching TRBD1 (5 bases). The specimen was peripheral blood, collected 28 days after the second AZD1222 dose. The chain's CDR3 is CASSFRVQPQHF. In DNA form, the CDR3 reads TGTGCCAGCAGTTTCAGGGTTCAGCCCCAGCATTTT.